This T cell receptor (beta chain) was profiled in a study of blood T cell repertoires in COVID-19. Overall study: Acute-phase and convalescent COVID-19 samples originated in the United States, Italy and Spain. Sources were T cells, B-cell-depleted T cells, or PBMCs; the material itself was cDNA or gDNA.

Germline lookup yields CDR1 SNHLY and CDR2 FYNNEI. This CDR3 has 14 residues. Trimming cost V 7 bases and J 4 bases, with 16 bases left between them. Study processing details: Scientists estimated how many nucleated cells there were by amplifying reference gene primers. TCRdb's copy holds only in-frame clones and misses some; the assay was immunoSEQ multiplex PCR. The V and J calls and clone size come from that table; D and trimming were worked out from the DNA. The data show tens of thousands of clones, roughly 80% seen once. The origin of this receptor is a woman over 75 with acute or convalescent COVID-19. The chain carries TRBV2 and TRBJ1-2; possible D gene TRBD1, 6 bases. The sequencing input was peripheral blood. The CDR3: CASTTQGLSYGYTF. CDR3 nucleotides: TGTGCCAGCACCACCCAGGGGCTCAGCTATGGCTACACCTTC. Full variable domain (rest looked up from reference TRBV2 and TRBJ1-2): EPEVTQTPSHQVTQMGQEVILRCVPISNHLYFYWYRQILGQKVEFLVSFYNNEISEKSEIFDDQFSVERPDGSNFTLKIRSTKLEDSAMYFCASTTQGLSYGYTFGSGTRLTVV.